These 26 T cell receptor beta chains share one sample of origin, sequenced in a study of control samples from healthy donors and cancer patients. Profiled with immunoSEQ multiplex PCR; TCRdb holds only in-frame clones, not every one. Altogether some 140,000 clones are present, around 95% being singletons, with the ten largest covering approximately 5.7%. The sample consisted of blood. All receptors derive from a middle-aged man in good health.

The chain combines TRBV10-1 with TRBJ1-1; D is uncertain. Germline V gives CDR1 WNHNN, CDR2 SYGVQD (reference sequence). Trimming took 4 bases from V and 1 from J, leaving 7 bases between them. The CDR3 runs 13 residues. The CDR3: CASSANRNTEAFF. CDR3 DNA: TGCGCCAGCAGTGCTAACAGGAACACTGAAGCTTTCTTT.

To note about this clone: The same CDR3 also results from other DNA sequences found in this sample. The chain links TRBV27 to TRBJ2-7; D unresolved. CDR3 size: 11 residues. Germline V lookup: CDR1 MNHEY, CDR2 SMNVEV (reference sequence). Trimming took 4 bases from V and 7 from J, leaving 8 bases between them. In DNA, the CDR3 is TGTGCCAGCAGTTCGGGTTGGGAGCAGTACTTC. Its protein is CASSSGWEQYF.

The DNA for the CDR3 is TGTGCCAGCAACTTTTTACAGGGTGGGAACACTGAAGCTTTCTTT. Residues: CASNFLQGGNTEAFF. This chain uses TRBV5-6 with TRBJ1-1; possibly TRBD1 for D (6 bases). The CDR3 length is 15 residues. V lost 6 bases and J 1 base, leaving 16 bases between the germline ends. From germline, CDR1 is SGHDT and CDR2 YYEEEE.

This chain links TRBV10-1 with TRBJ2-1; 8 bases fit TRBD2. In germline, CDR1 is WNHNN, CDR2 SYGVQD (reference sequence). J gave up 0 bases and V 2 bases, and 6 bases lay outside the gene matches. The CDR3 contains 17 residues. The CDR3 nucleotides read TGCGCCAGCAGTGAGGTGGCGGGGGGCGCCTCCTACAATGAGCAGTTCTTC. Protein product: CASSEVAGGASYNEQFF.

The V gene is TRBV12-1, the J gene TRBJ2-6; TRBD1, the table's D call, was not compared with the DNA. TRBV12-1 is an annotated pseudogene. This CDR3 has 18 amino acids. The CDR3 protein is CASSAQSTGSGGANVLTF. The CDR3 nucleotides read TGTGCCAGCAGCGCCCAGTCGACAGGGAGTGGCGGGGCCAACGTCCTGACTTTC.

The V call is TRBV18, the J call TRBJ2-1; D could derive from TRBD1 or TRBD2 (6 bases each). This CDR3 spans 17 amino acids. Trimming removed 0 bases from V and 0 bases from J, with 12 bases in between. CDR1 is KGHSH and CDR2 is LQKENI in the germline V gene. The DNA of the CDR3 is TGTGCCAGCTCACCACCCCGGAGGGGGAGCTCCTACAATGAGCAGTTCTTC. This encodes CASSPPRRGSSYNEQFF.

This chain connects TRBV7-9 to TRBJ1-3; 7 bases map to TRBD1. The CDR3 spans 17 residues. In germline, CDR1 is SEHNR, CDR2 FQNEAQ (reference sequence). The trim removed 4 bases at V and 0 bases at J, leaving 9 bases unmatched. CDR3 region: CASSSRRGGFSGNTIYF. The CDR3 DNA follows: TGTGCCAGCAGCTCTCGCAGGGGGGGATTCTCTGGAAACACCATATATTTT.

The chain uses TRBV15 and TRBJ2-3; 11 nucleotides line up with TRBD2. The CDR3 is 16 residues long. V was pared by 3 bases and J by 1 base, with 3 bases of the junction left unmatched. Per the germline V gene, CDR1 is LNHNV and CDR2 is YYDKDF (reference sequence). CDR3 protein: CATSRLTSGGTDTQYF. The DNA for the CDR3 is TGTGCCACCAGCAGGTTGACTAGCGGGGGCACAGATACGCAGTATTTT. Supplemented by reference TRBV15 and TRBJ2-3, the full variable domain reads DAMVIQNPRYQVTQFGKPVTLSCSQTLNHNVMYWYQQKSSQAPKLLFHYYDKDFNNEADTPDNFQSRRPNTSFCFLDIRSPGLGDTAMYLCATSRLTSGGTDTQYFGPGTRLTVL.

The chain couples TRBV10-2 to TRBJ1-2; D is uncertain. Germline CDR1 reads WSHSY; CDR2 reads SAAADI. The CDR3 has 13 residues. V dropped 4 bases and J dropped 3 bases, with 9 bases sitting between them. The CDR3 loop is CASSVVPHYGYTF. In DNA, the CDR3 is TGCGCCAGCAGTGTTGTGCCACACTATGGCTACACCTTC.

The rearrangement joins TRBV9 to TRBJ2-1; 13 nucleotides match TRBD2. Per germline, CDR1 SGDLS and CDR2 YYNGEE. The V and J ends lost 0 bases and 2 bases, in that order; junction bases with no gene match: 5. The CDR3 totals 18 residues. CDR3 bases: TGTGCCAGCAGCGTAGGGACTAGCGGGGGCCCTACCTACAATGAGCAGTTCTTC. It specifies CASSVGTSGGPTYNEQFF. Variable domain in full (rest from reference TRBV9 and TRBJ2-1): DSGVTQTPKHLITATGQRVTLRCSPRSGDLSVYWYQQSLDQGLQFLIQYYNGEERAKGNILERFSAQQFPDLHSELNLSSLELGDSALYFCASSVGTSGGPTYNEQFFGPGTRLTVL.

The V gene is TRBV10-2, the J gene TRBJ2-7, with TRBD1 as a possible D gene (6 bases). Germline values: CDR1 WSHSY, CDR2 SAAADI. The CDR3 extends over 14 amino acids. Trimming stripped 0 bases from V and 1 base from J, with 7 bases between. Written as DNA, the CDR3 is TGCGCCAGCAGTGAGTCGGGGGCGTCCTACGAGCAGTACTTC. The encoded protein is CASSESGASYEQYF.

V usage is TRBV5-1 and J usage is TRBJ1-6, with unresolved D. V lost 2 bases to trimming and J lost 5 bases, with 14 bases between them. From germline, CDR1 is SGHRS and CDR2 YFSETQ. This CDR3 is built from 16 residues. CDR3 amino acids: CASSFGPPGDNSPLHF. CDR3 coding DNA: TGCGCCAGCAGCTTTGGTCCCCCAGGCGATAATTCACCCCTCCACTTT.

The chain is built from TRBV11-2 and TRBJ1-1; D is uncertain. V lost 1 base to trimming and J lost 1 base, with 13 bases between them. Germline CDR1 is SGHAT and CDR2 is FQNNGV. CDR3 length equals 16 residues. CDR3 coding DNA: TGTGCCAGCAGCTTAGTGGAGGGATGGGGGAACACTGAAGCTTTCTTT. Protein product: CASSLVEGWGNTEAFF.

The V and J genes are TRBV19 and TRBJ1-1; D might be TRBD1 (6 bases). CDR1 and CDR2 from the germline V gene are LNHDA and SQIVND (reference sequence). The V end was cut by 3 bases, the J end by 10 bases, with 24 bases between. The CDR3 loop spans 16 amino acids. The CDR3 DNA is TGTGCCAGTAGTATCCTACGAGCAGGGGACGTATACGGAGCTTTCTTT. This gives the protein CASSILRAGDVYGAFF.

The chain links TRBV30 to TRBJ1-1; the D is unclear. The germline V and J ends were trimmed by 7 bases and 0 bases, with 9 bases remaining between them. From germline, CDR1 is GTSNPN and CDR2 SVGIG (reference sequence). The CDR3 spans 12 residues. The CDR3, as DNA: TGTGCCTTATTCTGGATGAACACTGAAGCTTTCTTT. This sequence encodes CALFWMNTEAFF.

The genes are TRBV25-1 and TRBJ2-3; D not certain. The CDR3 length is 13 residues. V was clipped by 0 bases and J by 1 base, with 2 bases between them. CDR1 and CDR2 from the germline V gene are MGHDK and SYGVNS. CDR3 DNA sequence: TGTGCCAGCAGTGAATACCGCACAGATACGCAGTATTTT. It encodes CASSEYRTDTQYF.

The chain recombines TRBV3-1 (or the pseudogene TRBV3-2) with TRBJ1-2, with D maybe TRBD1 (5 bases). Trimming pared 0 bases from V and 0 bases from J, leaving 8 bases between. CDR1 is LGHDT, CDR2 YNNKEL, per germline (reference sequence). The CDR3 length is 15 residues. The CDR3 reads CASSQERGANYGYTF. The CDR3 coding sequence is TGTGCCAGCAGCCAAGAGAGGGGAGCTAACTATGGCTACACCTTC.

The chain links TRBV27 to TRBJ2-7; D may be TRBD2 (5 bases). V lost 0 bases and J 3 bases, leaving 9 bases between the germline ends. The CDR3 has 14 amino acids. Germline-derived CDR1 and CDR2 are MNHEY and SMNVEV (reference sequence). CDR3 region: CASSLSRGHYEQYF. The CDR3 DNA follows: TGTGCCAGCAGTTTATCTAGAGGGCACTACGAGCAGTACTTC.

The chain is built from TRBV2 and TRBJ2-3; D not certain. This CDR3 region has 12 residues. The V gene lost 4 bases and the J gene lost 4 bases, with 6 bases spanning the gap. Germline CDR1 reads SNHLY; CDR2 reads FYNNEI. The CDR3 region is CASSGRADTQYF. CDR3 DNA: TGTGCCAGCAGTGGACGGGCAGATACGCAGTATTTT.

The rearrangement uses TRBV12-3 or TRBV12-4 and TRBJ2-7, with D perhaps TRBD1 (6 bases). Trimming shortened V by 8 bases and J by 0 bases, and 11 bases separated the two germline ends. This CDR3 is 13 amino acids long. Written as DNA, the CDR3 is TGTGCCAGCTCTTGGGGGCCCTCCTACGAGCAGTACTTC. Encoded protein: CASSWGPSYEQYF.

The chain is built from TRBV6-5 and TRBJ1-2; D possibly corresponds to TRBD1 (5 bases). Trimming left V 7 bases short and J 8 bases short, with 14 bases between. Germline V gene lookup returns CDR1 MNHEY and CDR2 SVGAGI. The CDR3 extends over 12 amino acids. The CDR3 DNA reads TGTGCCAGCACCCTCGGGACGGGCGGCTACACCTTC. Its translation is CASTLGTGGYTF.

The J gene is TRBJ2-4, the V gene TRBV21-1; whether TRBD1, the table's D call, matches the DNA was not checked. TRBV21-1 corresponds to a pseudogene. This CDR3 contains 15 residues. The CDR3 region is CASNVYDRTKNIQYF. In DNA form, the CDR3 reads TGTGCCAGCAATGTATACGACAGGACCAAAAACATTCAGTACTTC.

Here the CDR3 reads CASSGIGEETQYF. In DNA, the CDR3 is TGTGCCAGCAGCGGGATAGGGGAAGAGACCCAGTACTTC. V usage is TRBV7-2 and J usage is TRBJ2-5, with a possible D match to TRBD1 (5 bases). With 5 bases removed from V and 3 bases from J, the gap between germline ends came to 10 bases. CDR1 is SGHTA, CDR2 FQGNSA, per germline. The CDR3 loop spans 13 amino acids.

V and J are TRBV5-1 and TRBJ2-3, with 9 bases aligning to TRBD2. V gave up 0 bases and J gave up 6 bases; unmatched junction bases: 5. Germline V gene lookup returns CDR1 SGHRS and CDR2 YFSETQ. The CDR3 has 15 amino acids. CDR3 amino acids: CASSLELAGPDTQYF. The CDR3 DNA is TGCGCCAGCAGCTTGGAACTAGCGGGTCCCGATACGCAGTATTTT.

The V and J genes are TRBV19 and TRBJ2-7; a weak D match, TRBD2 (7 bases). CDR1 and CDR2 from the germline V gene are LNHDA and SQIVND (reference sequence). The CDR3 contains 15 residues. Trimming cost V 6 bases and J 3 bases, with 18 bases left between them. For the CDR3, the DNA is TGTGCCAGTAGGATGGGAGGGGGGACCAACTACGAGCAGTACTTC. Protein sequence: CASRMGGGTNYEQYF.

This chain links TRBV19 with TRBJ1-5; tentative D call: TRBD1 (5 bases). The germline CDR1 and CDR2 sequences are LNHDA and SQIVND (reference sequence). V lost 7 bases and J 7 bases, leaving 14 bases between the germline ends. CDR3 length: 13 residues. The CDR3 loop reads CASTQAGWQPQHF. The CDR3 coding sequence is TGTGCCAGTACTCAAGCAGGGTGGCAGCCCCAGCATTTT.